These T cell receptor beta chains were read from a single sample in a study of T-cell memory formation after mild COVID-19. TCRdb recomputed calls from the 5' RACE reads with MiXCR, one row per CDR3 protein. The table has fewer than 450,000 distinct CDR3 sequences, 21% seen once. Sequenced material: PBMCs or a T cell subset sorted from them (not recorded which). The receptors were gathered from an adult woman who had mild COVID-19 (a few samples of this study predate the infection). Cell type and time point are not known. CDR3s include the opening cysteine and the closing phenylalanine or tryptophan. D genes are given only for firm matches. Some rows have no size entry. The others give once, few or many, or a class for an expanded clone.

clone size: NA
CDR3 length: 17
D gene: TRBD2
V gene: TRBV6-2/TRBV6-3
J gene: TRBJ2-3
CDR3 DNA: TGTGCCAGCAGTTACCCCCTGGCAGCGGGAGGGGCCGATACGCAGTATTTT
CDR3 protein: CASSYPLAAGGADTQYF

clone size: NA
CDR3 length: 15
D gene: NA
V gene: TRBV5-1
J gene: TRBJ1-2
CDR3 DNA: TGCGCCAGCAGCTTGGGCAGCGGAGTACTCTATGGCTACACCTTC
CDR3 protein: CASSLGSGVLYGYTF

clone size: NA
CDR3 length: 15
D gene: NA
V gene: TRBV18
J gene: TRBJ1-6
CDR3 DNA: TGTGCCAGCTCACCCACAGGTCAAAATGATTCACCCCTCCACTTT
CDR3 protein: CASSPTGQNDSPLHF

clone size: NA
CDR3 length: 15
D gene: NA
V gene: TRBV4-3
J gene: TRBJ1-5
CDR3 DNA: TGCGCCAGCAGCCAAGATCCCGGACGAAATCAGCCCCAGCATTTT
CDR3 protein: CASSQDPGRNQPQHF

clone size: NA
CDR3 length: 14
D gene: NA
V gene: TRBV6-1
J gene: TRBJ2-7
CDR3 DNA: TGTGCCAGCAGTGAAGCAGGCAACTACTACGAGCAGTACTTC
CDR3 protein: CASSEAGNYYEQYF

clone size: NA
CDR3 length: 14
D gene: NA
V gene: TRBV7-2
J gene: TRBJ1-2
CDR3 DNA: TGTGCCAGCAGCTCCCACAGGGCTAACTATGGCTACACCTTC
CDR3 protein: CASSSHRANYGYTF

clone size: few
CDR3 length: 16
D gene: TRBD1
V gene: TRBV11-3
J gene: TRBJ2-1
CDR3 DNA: TGTGCCAGCAGCTCGACAGGGAAGGGAAGGTACAATGAGCAGTTCTTC
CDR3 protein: CASSSTGKGRYNEQFF

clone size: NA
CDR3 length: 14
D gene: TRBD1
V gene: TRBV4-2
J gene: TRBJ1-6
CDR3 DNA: TGTGCCAGCCGCACAGGGGTTGACAATTCACCCCTCCACTTT
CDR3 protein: CASRTGVDNSPLHF

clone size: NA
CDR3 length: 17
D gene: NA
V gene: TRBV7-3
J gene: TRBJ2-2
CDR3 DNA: TGTGCCAGCAGCTCCCCCAGTCCAGCGGCGAACACCGGGGAGCTGTTTTTT
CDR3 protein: CASSSPSPAANTGELFF

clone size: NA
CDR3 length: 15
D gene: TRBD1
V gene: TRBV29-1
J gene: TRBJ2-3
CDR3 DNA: TGCAGCGTAACAGCCGGGACAGGCCGCACAGATACGCAGTATTTT
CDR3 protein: CSVTAGTGRTDTQYF

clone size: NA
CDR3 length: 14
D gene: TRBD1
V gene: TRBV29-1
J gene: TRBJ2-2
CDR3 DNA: TGCAGCGTTCCCGACAGGGGGAACACCGGGGAGCTGTTTTTT
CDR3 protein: CSVPDRGNTGELFF

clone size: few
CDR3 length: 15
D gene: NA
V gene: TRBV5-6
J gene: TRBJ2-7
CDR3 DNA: TGTGCCAGCAGCGTCATGACAGCACTCCTAGGCGAGCAGTACTTC
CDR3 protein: CASSVMTALLGEQYF

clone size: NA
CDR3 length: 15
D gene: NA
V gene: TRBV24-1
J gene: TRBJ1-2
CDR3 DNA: TGTGCCACCAGTGACCCCTTCCGGTCCCCGCGGGGCTACACCTTC
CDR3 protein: CATSDPFRSPRGYTF

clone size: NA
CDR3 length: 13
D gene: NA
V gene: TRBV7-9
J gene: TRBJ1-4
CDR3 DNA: TGTGCCAGCAGCTCCCGCCCCCGCGAAAAACTGTTTTTT
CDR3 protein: CASSSRPREKLFF

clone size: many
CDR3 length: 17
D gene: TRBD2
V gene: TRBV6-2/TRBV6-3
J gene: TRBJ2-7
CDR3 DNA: TGTGCCAGCGGTCACTTCCGACGGGAGGGCCTTGTGTTCGAGCAGTACTTC
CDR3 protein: CASGHFRREGLVFEQYF

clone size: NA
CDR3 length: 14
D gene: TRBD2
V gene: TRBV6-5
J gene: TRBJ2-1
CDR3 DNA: TGTGCCAGCAGATCGGGACTAGCGGCGAATGAGCAGTTCTTC
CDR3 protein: CASRSGLAANEQFF

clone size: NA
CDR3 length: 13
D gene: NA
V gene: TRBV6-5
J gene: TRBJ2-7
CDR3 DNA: TGTGCCAGCAGATTTCTTAGCTCCTCCGAGCAGTACTTC
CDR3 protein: CASRFLSSSEQYF

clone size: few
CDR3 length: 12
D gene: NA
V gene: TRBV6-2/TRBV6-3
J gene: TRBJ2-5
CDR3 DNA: TGTGCCAGCAGTTACTTTGGAGAGACCCAGTACTTC
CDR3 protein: CASSYFGETQYF

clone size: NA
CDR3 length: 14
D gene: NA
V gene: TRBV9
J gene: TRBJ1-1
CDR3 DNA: TGTGCCAGCAGCCCGATATTAGCGAGCACTGAAGCTTTCTTT
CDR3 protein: CASSPILASTEAFF

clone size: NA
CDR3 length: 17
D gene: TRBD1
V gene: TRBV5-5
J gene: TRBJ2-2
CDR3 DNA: TGTGCCAGCAGCTTTTCCCCGGGACAGGGGTACACCGGGGAGCTGTTTTTT
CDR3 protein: CASSFSPGQGYTGELFF

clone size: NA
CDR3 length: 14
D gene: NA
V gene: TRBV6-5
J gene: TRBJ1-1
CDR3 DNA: TGTGCCAGCAGTTACAACCAGGGGAACACTGAAGCTTTCTTT
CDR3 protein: CASSYNQGNTEAFF

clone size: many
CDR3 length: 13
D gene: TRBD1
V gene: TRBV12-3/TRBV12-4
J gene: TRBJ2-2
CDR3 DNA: TGCGCCAGCAGCTTACAGGGGTCCGGGGAGCTGTTTTTT
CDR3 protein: CASSLQGSGELFF

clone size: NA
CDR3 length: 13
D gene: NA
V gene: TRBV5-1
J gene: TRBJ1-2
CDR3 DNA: TGCGCCAGCAGGCAGGAGGACAACTATGGCTACACCTTC
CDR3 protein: CASRQEDNYGYTF

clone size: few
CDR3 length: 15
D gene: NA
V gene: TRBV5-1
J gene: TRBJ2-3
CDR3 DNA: TGCGCCAGCAGCTTGCCAAGCGGGAGCACAGATACGCAGTATTTT
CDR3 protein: CASSLPSGSTDTQYF

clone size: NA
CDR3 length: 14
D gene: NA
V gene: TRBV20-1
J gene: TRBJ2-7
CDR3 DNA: TGCAGTGCTAGCGGGCCGGGCCAACCCTACGAGCAGTACTTC
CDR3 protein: CSASGPGQPYEQYF

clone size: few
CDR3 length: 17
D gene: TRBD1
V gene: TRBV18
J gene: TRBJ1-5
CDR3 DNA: TGTGCCAGCTCACCAATGCGCCGGGACAGGGGGAATCAGCCCCAGCATTTT
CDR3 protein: CASSPMRRDRGNQPQHF

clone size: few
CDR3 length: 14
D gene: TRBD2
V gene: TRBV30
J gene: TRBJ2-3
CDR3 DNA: TGTGCCTGGAGTGCTAGCGGGGTCCTAGATACGCAGTATTTT
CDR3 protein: CAWSASGVLDTQYF

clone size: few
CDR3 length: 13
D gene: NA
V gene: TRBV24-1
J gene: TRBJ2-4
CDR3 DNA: TGTGCCACCAGTGACGGGGCCAAAAACATTCAGTACTTC
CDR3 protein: CATSDGAKNIQYF

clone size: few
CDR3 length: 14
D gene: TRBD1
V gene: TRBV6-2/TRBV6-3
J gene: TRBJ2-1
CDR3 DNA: TGTGCCAGCGGGCAAGGACAGGGGGCGGGTGAGCAGTTCTTC
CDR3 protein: CASGQGQGAGEQFF

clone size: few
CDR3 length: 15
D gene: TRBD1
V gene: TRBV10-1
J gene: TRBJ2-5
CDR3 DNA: TGCGCCAGCAGTGAGAGGCCACAGGGGGCAAAGACCCAGTACTTC
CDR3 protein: CASSERPQGAKTQYF

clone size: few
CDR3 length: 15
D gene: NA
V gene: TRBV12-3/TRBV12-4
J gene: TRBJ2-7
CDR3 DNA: TGTGCCAGCAGTTTAGCAGGGGTAGATCGCTACGAGCAGTACTTC
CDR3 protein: CASSLAGVDRYEQYF

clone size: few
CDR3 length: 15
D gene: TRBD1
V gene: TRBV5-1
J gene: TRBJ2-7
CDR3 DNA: TGCGCCAGCAGCTTGGAATCAGGGGGCCTCGGCGAGCAGTACTTC
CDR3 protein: CASSLESGGLGEQYF

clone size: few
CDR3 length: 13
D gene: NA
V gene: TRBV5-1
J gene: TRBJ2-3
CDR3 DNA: TGCGCCAGCAGCGCCTCTAGCACAGATACGCAGTATTTT
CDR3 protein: CASSASSTDTQYF

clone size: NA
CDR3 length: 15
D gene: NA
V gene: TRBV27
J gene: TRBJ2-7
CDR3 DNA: TGTGCCAGCAGTCCTTATAGCGGTTGGGTCTACGAGCAGTACTTC
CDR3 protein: CASSPYSGWVYEQYF

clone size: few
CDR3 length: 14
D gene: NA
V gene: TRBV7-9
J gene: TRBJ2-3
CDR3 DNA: TGTGCCAGCAGCGGACAGACAAGCACAGATACGCAGTATTTT
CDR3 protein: CASSGQTSTDTQYF

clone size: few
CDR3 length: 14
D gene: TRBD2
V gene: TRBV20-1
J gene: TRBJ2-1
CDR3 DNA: TGCAGTGCTAGAGACAGGACTAGCGGTGGGGAGCAGTTCTTC
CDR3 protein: CSARDRTSGGEQFF

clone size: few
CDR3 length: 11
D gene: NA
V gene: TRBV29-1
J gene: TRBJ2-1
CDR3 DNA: TGCAGCGTTGCGGCGTACAATGAGCAGTTCTTC
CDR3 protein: CSVAAYNEQFF